A selection of T cell receptor beta chains follows, all from one sample in a study of shared clonotypes between healthy human individuals. The data were produced by immunoSEQ multiplex PCR, yet TCRdb's version contains in-frame clones alone and is incomplete. The data show around 2.1 million clones, around 95% seen once. Sequenced material: naive CD4+ T cells sorted from blood. Receptors originate from a young man in good health. The CDR3 runs from the conserved cysteine through the conserved F or W. The D gene is left open where the match is weak.

>TRBJ2-5|TRBV5-1|TRBD2
TGCGCCAGCAGACTATCGGGACTAGCCTTGCAGACCCAGTACTTC
CASRLSGLALQTQYF
>TRBJ2-1|TRBV4-1|TRBD2
TGCGCCAGCAGCCTCCTCTTAGGGCGGGAGGGATACAATGAGCAGTTCTTC
CASSLLLGREGYNEQFF
>TRBJ2-5|TRBV14|NA
TGTGCCAGCAGCCATTGGACCGAAGAGACCCAGTACTTC
CASSHWTEETQYF
>TRBJ2-1|TRBV7-9|NA
TGTGCCAGCAGCGCCCAAGGGGTTCTTCTTGAGCAGTTCTTC
CASSAQGVLLEQFF
>TRBJ2-3|TRBV7-8|NA
TGTGCCAGCAGCACAAGTACAGATACGCAGTATTTT
CASSTSTDTQYF
>TRBJ2-7|TRBV30|TRBD1
TGTGCCTGGAGTCAGACAGGGGGTGTCCTACGGGAGCAGTACTTC
CAWSQTGGVLREQYF
>TRBJ2-5|TRBV18|NA
TGTGCCAGCTCATATGGAGAGACCCAGTACTTC
CASSYGETQYF
>TRBJ1-4|TRBV7-2|TRBD1
TGTGCCAGCAGCTTGAGGGACAGGGCGACTAATGAAAAACTGTTTTTT
CASSLRDRATNEKLFF
>TRBJ2-7|TRBV5-1|TRBD2
TGCGCCAGCAGGCCCGGAGGAAGCGGGAGGTCGAACGAGCAGTACTTC
CASRPGGSGRSNEQYF
>TRBJ1-1|TRBV9|NA
TGTGCCAGCAGCCCAGGGCGTTTTTACGAGGCGATGAACACTGAAGCTTTCTTT
CASSPGRFYEAMNTEAFF